A selection of T cell receptor beta chains follows, all from one sample in a study of blood T cell repertoires in COVID-19. Produced via immunoSEQ multiplex PCR; TCRdb's table is partial and in-frame only. The sample includes some 200,000 clones, 85% to 95% of them seen just once. Sequencing was done on a sample of peripheral blood. These receptors all stem from a man younger than 40 with COVID-19, enrolled during active disease. Each CDR3 is given with its conserved first and last residue. The D gene is left open where the match is weak. Size tells how often a clone was seen (once, few, many) or the class of an expanded clone, and some rows leave it out.

TRBV6-1	-	TRBJ1-5	-	CASSVKINYSNQPQHF	TGTGCCAGCAGTGTGAAGATAAACTATAGCAATCAGCCCCAGCATTTT
TRBV30	few	TRBJ1-6	-	CAWKYPGSPLHF	TGTGCCTGGAAGTACCCGGGTTCACCCCTCCACTTT
TRBV7-7	-	TRBJ2-7	-	CASSLAPGQGYEQYF	TGTGCCAGCAGCTTAGCTCCCGGGCAGGGGTACGAGCAGTACTTC
TRBV27	-	TRBJ2-5	-	CASSLTGSETQYF	TGTGCCAGCAGTCTAACAGGGTCCGAGACCCAGTACTTC
TRBV2	-	TRBJ2-5	-	CASSENGGRETQYF	TGTGCCAGCAGTGAAAACGGGGGAAGGGAGACCCAGTACTTC
TRBV25-1	-	TRBJ1-5	TRBD1	CASTSGTGDQPQHF	TGTGCCAGCACCTCCGGGACAGGGGATCAGCCCCAGCATTTT
TRBV19	-	TRBJ1-6	TRBD1	CASSQTGRGLSPLHF	TGTGCCAGTAGCCAGACGGGCAGGGGGCTTTCACCCCTCCACTTT
TRBV5-4	-	TRBJ1-4	TRBD1	CASSRDRNNEKLFF	TGTGCCAGCAGCCGGGACAGGAACAATGAAAAACTGTTTTTT
TRBV29-1	-	TRBJ2-5	TRBD1	CSVGKGAQETQYF	TGCAGCGTTGGGAAGGGGGCCCAAGAGACCCAGTACTTC
TRBV2	-	TRBJ1-2	-	CASSSDSNYGYTF	TGTGCCAGCAGTTCGGACAGCAACTATGGCTACACCTTC
TRBV30	-	TRBJ2-3	TRBD2	CAWSNIGGIADTQYF	TGTGCCTGGAGCAACATCGGGGGGATAGCAGATACGCAGTATTTT
TRBV5-1	-	TRBJ2-5	-	CASSSPGQKKTQYF	TGCGCCAGCAGCTCCCCCGGACAGAAGAAGACCCAGTACTTC
TRBV3-1/TRBV3-2	-	TRBJ1-6	-	CASSQGWNRVRSPLHF	TGTGCCAGCAGCCAAGGTTGGAATAGAGTGAGGTCACCCCTCCACTTT
TRBV6-6	-	TRBJ1-6	TRBD1	CASSYRRTGNSPLHF	TGTGCCAGCAGTTACCGAAGGACAGGCAATTCACCCCTCCACTTT
TRBV5-1	-	TRBJ1-1	-	CASSLAGDNTEAFF	TGCGCCAGCAGCTTGGCGGGGGATAACACTGAAGCTTTCTTT
TRBV19	-	TRBJ1-2	-	CASSLPGGIYGYTF	TGTGCCAGTAGTCTTCCGGGAGGGATCTATGGCTACACCTTC
TRBV19	-	TRBJ1-3	-	CASSIQHGNTIYF	TGTGCCAGTAGTATCCAACACGGAAACACCATATATTTT
TRBV2	-	TRBJ2-5	-	CASSEGLEETQYF	TGTGCCAGCAGTGAAGGTCTAGAGGAGACCCAGTACTTC
TRBV19	-	TRBJ1-2	-	CASSIGGSGYTF	TGTGCCAGTAGTATAGGAGGTAGTGGCTACACCTTC
TRBV6-5	-	TRBJ2-2	-	CATGNTGELFF	TGTGCCACCGGGAACACCGGGGAGCTGTTTTTT
TRBV7-2	-	TRBJ1-2	-	CASSLSRYGYTF	TGTGCCAGCAGCCTAAGTCGCTATGGCTACACCTTC
TRBV9	-	TRBJ1-6	TRBD1	CASSAGQDNSPLHF	TGTGCCAGCAGCGCGGGACAGGATAATTCACCCCTCCACTTT
TRBV19	-	TRBJ1-5	-	CASSLSSNQPQHF	TGTGCCAGTAGTCTGAGTAGCAATCAGCCCCAGCATTTT
TRBV19	-	TRBJ1-1	TRBD1	CASSSTGGTEAFF	TGTGCCAGTAGCTCGACAGGGGGCACTGAAGCTTTCTTT
TRBV12-5	-	TRBJ1-3	TRBD1	CASGLAGTGGAGGNTIYF	TGTGCTAGTGGTTTGGCGGGGACAGGGGGCGCCGGGGGAAACACCATATATTTT
TRBV6-5	once	TRBJ1-2	-	CASSYDRRSFYGYTF	TGTGCCAGCAGTTATGACAGGCGGTCCTTCTATGGCTACACCTTC
TRBV6-6	-	TRBJ2-7	-	CASSSLILREQYF	TGTGCCAGCAGTTCATTAATTCTACGCGAGCAGTACTTC
TRBV7-9	-	TRBJ1-6	-	CASSLDFSPLHF	TGTGCCAGCAGCTTAGACTTTTCACCCCTCCACTTT
TRBV18	-	TRBJ2-7	-	CASSPSTGEQYF	TGTGCCAGCTCACCAAGCACGGGGGAGCAGTACTTC
TRBV2	-	TRBJ1-5	-	CATSGAETNSNQPQHF	TGTGCCACCTCAGGGGCAGAAACAAATAGCAATCAGCCCCAGCATTTT
TRBV3-1/TRBV3-2	-	TRBJ1-1	-	CASSQEAGDKAEAFF	TGTGCCAGCAGCCAAGAGGCAGGGGATAAAGCTGAAGCTTTCTTT
TRBV6-6	once	TRBJ2-2	-	CASSHSPGQNMANTGELFF	TGTGCCAGCAGTCATTCTCCCGGACAGAATATGGCGAACACCGGGGAGCTGTTTTTT
TRBV4-1	-	TRBJ1-2	-	CASSQPTGRTYGYTF	TGCGCCAGCAGCCAACCTACCGGGAGGACCTATGGCTACACCTTC
TRBV5-4	-	TRBJ2-2	-	CASSLGQFNTGELFF	TGTGCCAGCAGCTTGGGACAGTTTAACACCGGGGAGCTGTTTTTT
TRBV10-1	-	TRBJ1-2	TRBD1	CASSGGQEDGYTF	TGCGCCAGCAGTGGGGGACAGGAGGACGGCTACACCTTC
TRBV7-2	-	TRBJ2-5	-	CASSYTSFSETQYF	TGTGCCAGCAGCTATACTAGCTTCTCGGAGACCCAGTACTTC
TRBV15	-	TRBJ1-5	-	CATSRGDTGHNQPQHF	TGTGCCACCAGCAGAGGGGATACAGGGCACAATCAGCCCCAGCATTTT
TRBV5-4	-	TRBJ2-3	-	CASSSSDSSTDTQYF	TGTGCCAGCAGCTCCTCGGACAGTAGCACAGATACGCAGTATTTT
TRBV11-3	-	TRBJ2-3	TRBD1	CASSTGTGTDTQYF	TGTGCCAGCAGCACCGGGACAGGAACAGATACGCAGTATTTT
TRBV28	-	TRBJ1-5	-	CASSRPSRGGNQPQHF	TGTGCCAGCAGTCGCCCCTCCAGGGGTGGCAATCAGCCCCAGCATTTT
TRBV9	-	TRBJ2-3	-	CASSVEGESHTQYF	TGTGCCAGCAGCGTAGAGGGGGAGAGTCATACGCAGTATTTT
TRBV2	-	TRBJ2-7	-	CASALAVEQYF	TGTGCCAGCGCGTTAGCGGTCGAGCAGTACTTC
TRBV4-2	-	TRBJ2-1	-	CASSQAVREQFF	TGTGCCAGCAGCCAAGCCGTGCGGGAGCAGTTCTTC